Listed below are T cell receptor beta chains from one sample, sequenced in a study of blood T cell repertoires in COVID-19. Method: immunoSEQ multiplex PCR; TCRdb's copy keeps in-frame clones and lacks some. The sample gives 100,000 to 110,000 clones, around four fifths of which show up once; around an eighth is in the top ten. Sequenced material: peripheral blood. Receptors were obtained from a man between 45 and 60 years old with active or convalescent COVID-19. Both conserved end residues are part of each CDR3. A D gene is named only where the DNA matches it firmly. Some rows mark clone size as missing; the rest say once, few, many or name a class of expanded clone.

DNA: TGCGCCAGCAGCCGCGGAGGACCCGACCCCTACGAGCAGTACTTC
CDR3: CASSRGGPDPYEQYF
J: TRBJ2-7
size: -
V: TRBV4-1
D: -

DNA: TGTGCCAGCAGCTTGGCCTTTGCGGGAGGGGACCAAGAGACCCAGTACTTC
CDR3: CASSLAFAGGDQETQYF
J: TRBJ2-5
size: -
V: TRBV5-5
D: TRBD2

DNA: TGTGCCAGCAGTGACGGCCCGGAGAACACAGATACGCAGTATTTT
CDR3: CASSDGPENTDTQYF
J: TRBJ2-3
size: -
V: TRBV6-4
D: -

DNA: TGCAGCGCGGACAGCTCCTACGAGCAGTACTTC
CDR3: CSADSSYEQYF
J: TRBJ2-7
size: -
V: TRBV29-1
D: -

DNA: TGTGCCAGCAAAGATCTTCGGGGCGAGCAGTACTTC
CDR3: CASKDLRGEQYF
J: TRBJ2-7
size: -
V: TRBV28
D: -

DNA: TGTGCCAGTAGCAACGGCGGGAGTAGGACAGATACGCAGTATTTT
CDR3: CASSNGGSRTDTQYF
J: TRBJ2-3
size: -
V: TRBV19
D: TRBD2

DNA: TGTGCCAGTAGTTCCCAGAGGGAACGCTATGGCTACACCTTC
CDR3: CASSSQRERYGYTF
J: TRBJ1-2
size: -
V: TRBV19
D: -

DNA: TGTGCCAGCAGTTGGGCCACAGCTTTGTCCACTGAAGCTTTCTTT
CDR3: CASSWATALSTEAFF
J: TRBJ1-1
size: -
V: TRBV6-6
D: -

DNA: TGCGCCAGCAGCTCCGAAGGAGGAGCGTTCTCCTACGAGCAGTACTTC
CDR3: CASSSEGGAFSYEQYF
J: TRBJ2-7
size: -
V: TRBV5-1
D: -

DNA: TGTGCCAGCAGGGCTGAATTAATCGGGGGGACCCAGTACTTC
CDR3: CASRAELIGGTQYF
J: TRBJ2-5
size: -
V: TRBV2
D: -

DNA: TGCGCCAGCAGCTTGTACTTTTTAGCGGGAGCCTTGGAGACCCAGTACTTC
CDR3: CASSLYFLAGALETQYF
J: TRBJ2-5
size: -
V: TRBV5-1
D: TRBD2

DNA: TGCGCCAGCAGCTCCGGGACAGGGGGCGAGTACACTGAAGCTTTCTTT
CDR3: CASSSGTGGEYTEAFF
J: TRBJ1-1
size: -
V: TRBV5-1
D: TRBD1

DNA: TGCGCCAGCACACAGTCCTCTGGAAACACCATATATTTT
CDR3: CASTQSSGNTIYF
J: TRBJ1-3
size: -
V: TRBV10-1
D: -

DNA: TGTGCTAGTGGTTTGGCTACACTCCTAACAGGGGCGTCTCGGAATCAGCCCCAGCATTTT
CDR3: CASGLATLLTGASRNQPQHF
J: TRBJ1-5
size: -
V: TRBV12-5
D: TRBD1

DNA: TGTGCCAGCAGTATTGCGGGGGGGAGCACAGATACGCAGTATTTT
CDR3: CASSIAGGSTDTQYF
J: TRBJ2-3
size: -
V: TRBV6-5
D: TRBD2

DNA: TGTGCCAGCTCATCCGGACAGGGTCGGACCGGGGAGCTGTTTTTT
CDR3: CASSSGQGRTGELFF
J: TRBJ2-2
size: -
V: TRBV18
D: TRBD1

DNA: TGTGCCTGGGCTATCCCGGGACTAGCGGGGGAGCAGTACTTC
CDR3: CAWAIPGLAGEQYF
J: TRBJ2-7
size: once
V: TRBV30
D: TRBD2

DNA: TGTGCCAGCAGCCGGGGGGGGGCAGAGACCCAGTACTTC
CDR3: CASSRGGAETQYF
J: TRBJ2-5
size: once
V: TRBV6-2/TRBV6-3
D: TRBD2

DNA: TGTGCCAGCAGGGAAACAGGGTTCCCTGAAGCTTTCTTT
CDR3: CASRETGFPEAFF
J: TRBJ1-1
size: few
V: TRBV2
D: -

DNA: TGTGCCAGCACCGAGCGGCCCATGAACACTGAAGCTTTCTTT
CDR3: CASTERPMNTEAFF
J: TRBJ1-1
size: -
V: TRBV2
D: -

DNA: TGTGCCAGCTCACCACCTTTCGGGATAATCGAGGCTACGAACACTGAAGCTTTCTTT
CDR3: CASSPPFGIIEATNTEAFF
J: TRBJ1-1
size: -
V: TRBV18
D: -

DNA: TGTGCCAGCAGCTTGATGATAGGACAGAACTATGGCTACACCTTC
CDR3: CASSLMIGQNYGYTF
J: TRBJ1-2
size: -
V: TRBV5-8
D: -

DNA: TGTGCCTGGAGTGTACTAGCGGGCTCCTACGAGCAGTACTTC
CDR3: CAWSVLAGSYEQYF
J: TRBJ2-7
size: -
V: TRBV30
D: TRBD2

DNA: TGTGCCAGCAGCCCGGGGGGGGGCTATGGCTACACCTTC
CDR3: CASSPGGGYGYTF
J: TRBJ1-2
size: once
V: TRBV7-3
D: -

DNA: TGTGCCAGCAGTTACTCGAGACAGACAGATACGCAGTATTTT
CDR3: CASSYSRQTDTQYF
J: TRBJ2-3
size: -
V: TRBV6-5
D: -

DNA: TGTGCCAGTAACCTCGACAGGAACACTGAAGCTTTCTTT
CDR3: CASNLDRNTEAFF
J: TRBJ1-1
size: -
V: TRBV19
D: -

DNA: TGTGCCAGCAGCAAAGGGGCCAGCACAGATACGCAGTATTTT
CDR3: CASSKGASTDTQYF
J: TRBJ2-3
size: -
V: TRBV11-2
D: -

DNA: TGTGCCAGCAGCCCCCGGACAGGGGCCACCTACGAGCAGTACTTC
CDR3: CASSPRTGATYEQYF
J: TRBJ2-7
size: -
V: TRBV7-8
D: TRBD1

DNA: TGTGCCAGCAGTTTATTCCAGGGTGGGGAGACCCAGTACTTC
CDR3: CASSLFQGGETQYF
J: TRBJ2-5
size: -
V: TRBV28
D: -

DNA: TGTGCCAGCAGCGGGAGAGGGAGCCCCCTAAATGAGCAGTTCTTC
CDR3: CASSGRGSPLNEQFF
J: TRBJ2-1
size: -
V: TRBV5-4
D: -

DNA: TGTGCCAGCAGCTTTACAGATAACTATGGCTACACCTTC
CDR3: CASSFTDNYGYTF
J: TRBJ1-2
size: -
V: TRBV7-8
D: -

DNA: TGTGCCACCAGTGACGTGGACAGAGAGACCCAGTACTTC
CDR3: CATSDVDRETQYF
J: TRBJ2-5
size: -
V: TRBV24-1
D: -

DNA: TGTGCCAGCAGATCCGGCGGAACTAGTACTAAGTTCTTC
CDR3: CASRSGGTSTKFF
J: TRBJ2-1
size: once
V: TRBV11-3
D: -

DNA: TGTGCCAGCAGAGCTATGGGACAGGACATTCAGTACTTC
CDR3: CASRAMGQDIQYF
J: TRBJ2-4
size: once
V: TRBV27
D: TRBD1

DNA: TGCGCCAGCAGCCATGGACTAGCGAGACCGAACACCGGGGAGCTGTTTTTT
CDR3: CASSHGLARPNTGELFF
J: TRBJ2-2
size: -
V: TRBV5-1
D: TRBD2

DNA: TGTGCCAGTACCCTCCGGGACAGGGATTCACCCCTCCACTTT
CDR3: CASTLRDRDSPLHF
J: TRBJ1-6
size: -
V: TRBV19
D: TRBD1

DNA: TGTGCCAGCTCACCACTAGCGAACACTGAAGCTTTCTTT
CDR3: CASSPLANTEAFF
J: TRBJ1-1
size: -
V: TRBV18
D: -

DNA: TGTGCCAGCACCGCCCCGGGAGGGGAGCTGTTTTTT
CDR3: CASTAPGGELFF
J: TRBJ2-2
size: -
V: TRBV2
D: -

DNA: TGTGCCAGCAGCTTTCTGCTAGCGGGAGACTACGAGCAGTACTTC
CDR3: CASSFLLAGDYEQYF
J: TRBJ2-7
size: -
V: TRBV11-2
D: TRBD2

DNA: TGCGCCAGCAGCTTGGATCGGGTCTCTGGAAACACCATATATTTT
CDR3: CASSLDRVSGNTIYF
J: TRBJ1-3
size: -
V: TRBV5-1
D: -

DNA: TGCGCCAGCAGCCCTGGGACAGCTAGGGAAAAACTGTTTTTT
CDR3: CASSPGTAREKLFF
J: TRBJ1-4
size: -
V: TRBV5-1
D: TRBD1

DNA: TGCGCCAGCAGCTTGGCATCCGGGACAGACCAAGAGACCCAGTACTTC
CDR3: CASSLASGTDQETQYF
J: TRBJ2-5
size: -
V: TRBV5-1
D: TRBD1

DNA: TGTGCCAGCAGTTACGAATATGGGACAGGGGGGGAGCAGTTCTTC
CDR3: CASSYEYGTGGEQFF
J: TRBJ2-1
size: -
V: TRBV6-6
D: TRBD1

DNA: TGTGCCAGCAGTAGCCCGCGGGAAGTCTACAATGAGCAGTTCTTC
CDR3: CASSSPREVYNEQFF
J: TRBJ2-1
size: -
V: TRBV28
D: -

DNA: TGTGCCAGCAGCCCGGAAGGGACTTCAGCTTACTACGAGCAGTACTTC
CDR3: CASSPEGTSAYYEQYF
J: TRBJ2-7
size: -
V: TRBV5-4
D: -

DNA: TGTGCCACCAGTGAGACTTACGGGACTAGTAAAGAGCAGTTCTTC
CDR3: CATSETYGTSKEQFF
J: TRBJ2-1
size: -
V: TRBV24-1
D: TRBD2

DNA: TGTGCCAGTAGTATAAGGGATTTGAGGGACACTGAAGCTTTCTTT
CDR3: CASSIRDLRDTEAFF
J: TRBJ1-1
size: few
V: TRBV19
D: -

DNA: TGTGCCAGCAGTGTTGCGGGAATGAACACTGAAGCTTTCTTT
CDR3: CASSVAGMNTEAFF
J: TRBJ1-1
size: -
V: TRBV25-1
D: -

DNA: TGTGCCAGTAACCCAGGGGGGCGAGGGAGAACTTTCTTT
CDR3: CASNPGGRGRTFF
J: TRBJ1-1
size: -
V: TRBV11-2
D: TRBD1

DNA: TGTGCCAGCAGCTCTGGGGGCATTGGGGCCGGGGAGCTGTTTTTT
CDR3: CASSSGGIGAGELFF
J: TRBJ2-2
size: -
V: TRBV5-4
D: -

DNA: TGTGCCAGCAGCCAAGATCGACTAGCGGGGGTCGATGGTACGCAGTATTTT
CDR3: CASSQDRLAGVDGTQYF
J: TRBJ2-3
size: -
V: TRBV14
D: TRBD2

DNA: TGTGCCAGCAACTCTGGGCTTGGAAACACCATATATTTT
CDR3: CASNSGLGNTIYF
J: TRBJ1-3
size: -
V: TRBV6-5
D: -